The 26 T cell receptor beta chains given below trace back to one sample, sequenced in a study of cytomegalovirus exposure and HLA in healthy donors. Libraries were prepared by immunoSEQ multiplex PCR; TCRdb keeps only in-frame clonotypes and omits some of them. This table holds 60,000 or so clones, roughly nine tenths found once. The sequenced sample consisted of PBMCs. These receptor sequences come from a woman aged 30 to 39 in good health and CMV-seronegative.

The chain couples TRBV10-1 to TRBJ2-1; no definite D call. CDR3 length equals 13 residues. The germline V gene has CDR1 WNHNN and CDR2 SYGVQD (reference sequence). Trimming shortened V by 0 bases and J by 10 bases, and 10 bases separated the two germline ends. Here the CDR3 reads CASSESSPSEQFF. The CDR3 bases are TGCGCCAGCAGTGAGTCGTCCCCTTCCGAGCAGTTCTTC.

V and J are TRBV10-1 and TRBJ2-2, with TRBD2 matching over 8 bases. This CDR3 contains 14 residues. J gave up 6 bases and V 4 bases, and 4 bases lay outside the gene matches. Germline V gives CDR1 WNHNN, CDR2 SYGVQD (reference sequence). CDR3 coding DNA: TGCGCCAGCAGTGCCGGGACTAGGGCCGGGGAGCTGTTTTTT. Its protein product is CASSAGTRAGELFF.

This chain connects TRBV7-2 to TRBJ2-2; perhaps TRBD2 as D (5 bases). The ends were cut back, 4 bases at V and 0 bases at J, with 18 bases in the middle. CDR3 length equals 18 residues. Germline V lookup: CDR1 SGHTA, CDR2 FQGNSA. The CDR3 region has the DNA TGTGCCAGCAGCTCTACATCGCGGGCTGCCGCGAACACCGGGGAGCTGTTTTTT. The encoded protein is CASSSTSRAAANTGELFF. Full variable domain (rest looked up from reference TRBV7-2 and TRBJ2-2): GAGVSQSPSNKVTEKGKDVELRCDPISGHTALYWYRQSLGQGLEFLIYFQGNSAPDKSGLPSDRFSAERTGGSVSTLTIQRTQQEDSAVYLCASSSTSRAAANTGELFFGEGSRLTVL.

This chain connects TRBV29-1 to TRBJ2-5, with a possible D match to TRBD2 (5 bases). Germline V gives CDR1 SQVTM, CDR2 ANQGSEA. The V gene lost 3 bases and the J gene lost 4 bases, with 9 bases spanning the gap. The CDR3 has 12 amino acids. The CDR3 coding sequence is TGCAGCGTTGAGCTTAGCGCAGAGACCCAGTACTTC. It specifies CSVELSAETQYF.

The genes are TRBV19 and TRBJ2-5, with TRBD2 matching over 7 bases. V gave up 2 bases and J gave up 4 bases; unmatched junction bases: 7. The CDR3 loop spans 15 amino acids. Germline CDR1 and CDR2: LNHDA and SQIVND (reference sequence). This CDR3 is CASSIIGREGETQYF. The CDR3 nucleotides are TGTGCCAGTAGTATAATTGGCAGGGAGGGAGAGACCCAGTACTTC.

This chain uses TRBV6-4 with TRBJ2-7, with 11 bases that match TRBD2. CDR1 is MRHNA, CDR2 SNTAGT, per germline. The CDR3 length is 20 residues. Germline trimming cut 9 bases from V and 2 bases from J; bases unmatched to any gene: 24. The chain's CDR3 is CASRKGTPALLAGETYEQYF. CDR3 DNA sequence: TGTGCCAGTCGAAAAGGGACGCCGGCCCTACTAGCGGGAGAAACCTACGAGCAGTACTTC.

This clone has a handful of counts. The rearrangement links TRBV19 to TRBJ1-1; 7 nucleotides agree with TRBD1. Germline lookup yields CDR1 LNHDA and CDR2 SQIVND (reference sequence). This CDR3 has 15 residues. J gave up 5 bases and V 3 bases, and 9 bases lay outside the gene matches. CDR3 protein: CASSISVTGMTEAFF. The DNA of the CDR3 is TGTGCCAGTAGTATTAGTGTGACAGGGATGACTGAAGCTTTCTTT.

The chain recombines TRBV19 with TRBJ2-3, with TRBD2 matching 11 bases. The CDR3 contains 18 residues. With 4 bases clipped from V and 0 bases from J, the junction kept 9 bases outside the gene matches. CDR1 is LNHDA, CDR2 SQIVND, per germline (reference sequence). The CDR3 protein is CASSTLAGGTSSTDTQYF. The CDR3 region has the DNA TGTGCCAGTAGTACGCTAGCGGGAGGAACCTCTAGCACAGATACGCAGTATTTT.

This CDR3 reads CASTEPSGVTDTQYF. In DNA, the CDR3 is TGTGCCAGCACGGAACCTAGCGGGGTCACAGATACGCAGTATTTT. The chain employs TRBV2 and TRBJ2-3; 9 bases map to TRBD2. With 7 bases clipped from V and 2 bases from J, the junction kept 7 bases outside the gene matches. CDR3 size: 15 residues. The germline CDR1 and CDR2 sequences are SNHLY and FYNNEI.

CDR3 region: CAWAPSSTAYNEQFF. The CDR3, as DNA: TGTGCCTGGGCCCCCTCTTCAACTGCCTACAATGAGCAGTTCTTC. The chain combines TRBV30 with TRBJ2-1; D is uncertain. Trimming removed 5 bases at V and 2 bases at J, with 16 bases between. The V gene's germline CDR1 is GTSNPN and CDR2 SVGIG (reference sequence). This CDR3 comprises 15 residues.

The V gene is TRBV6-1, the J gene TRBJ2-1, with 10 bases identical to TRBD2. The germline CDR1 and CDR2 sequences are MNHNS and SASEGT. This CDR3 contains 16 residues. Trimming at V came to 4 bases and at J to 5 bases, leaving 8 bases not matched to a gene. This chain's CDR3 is CASSVWQAGGNNEQFF. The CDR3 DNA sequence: TGTGCCAGCAGTGTATGGCAAGCGGGAGGGAACAATGAGCAGTTCTTC.

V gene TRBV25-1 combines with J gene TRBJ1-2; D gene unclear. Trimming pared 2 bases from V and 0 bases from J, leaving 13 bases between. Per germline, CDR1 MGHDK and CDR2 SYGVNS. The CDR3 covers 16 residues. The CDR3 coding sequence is TGTGCCAGCAGTGAAGCCCTTGGAGGACCTAACTATGGCTACACCTTC. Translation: CASSEALGGPNYGYTF.

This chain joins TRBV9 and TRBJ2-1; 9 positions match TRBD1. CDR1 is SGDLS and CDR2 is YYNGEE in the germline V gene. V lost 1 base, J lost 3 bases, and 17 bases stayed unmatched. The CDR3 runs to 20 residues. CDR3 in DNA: TGTGCCAGCAGCGTATCGTTGACAGGGGGACTGCCTAAAGGCTACAATGAGCAGTTCTTC. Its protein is CASSVSLTGGLPKGYNEQFF.

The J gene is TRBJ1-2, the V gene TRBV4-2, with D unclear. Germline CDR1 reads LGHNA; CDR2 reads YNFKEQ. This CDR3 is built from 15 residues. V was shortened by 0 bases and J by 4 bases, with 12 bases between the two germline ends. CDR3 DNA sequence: TGTGCCAGCAGCCAAGAAGGAGGGCCCGGCTATGGCTACACCTTC. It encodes CASSQEGGPGYGYTF.

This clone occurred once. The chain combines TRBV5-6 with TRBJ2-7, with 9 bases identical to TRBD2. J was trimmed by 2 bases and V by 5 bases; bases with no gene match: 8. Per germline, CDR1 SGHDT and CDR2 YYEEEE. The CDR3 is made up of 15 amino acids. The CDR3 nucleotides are TGTGCCAGCAGACCCATAGCGGGAGCGGCCTACGAGCAGTACTTC. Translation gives CASRPIAGAAYEQYF.

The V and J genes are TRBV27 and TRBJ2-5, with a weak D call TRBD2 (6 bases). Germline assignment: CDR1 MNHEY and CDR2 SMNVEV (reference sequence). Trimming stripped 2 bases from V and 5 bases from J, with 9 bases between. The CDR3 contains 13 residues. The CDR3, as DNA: TGTGCCAGCAGTTTAGACGGAGGGGAGACCCAGTACTTC. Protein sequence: CASSLDGGETQYF.

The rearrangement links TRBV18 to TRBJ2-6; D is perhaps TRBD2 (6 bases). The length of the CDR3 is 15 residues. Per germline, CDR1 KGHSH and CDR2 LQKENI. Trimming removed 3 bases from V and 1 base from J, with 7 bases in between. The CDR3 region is CASSPGTSGANVLTF. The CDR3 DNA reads TGTGCCAGCTCACCCGGGACTTCTGGGGCCAACGTCCTGACTTTC.

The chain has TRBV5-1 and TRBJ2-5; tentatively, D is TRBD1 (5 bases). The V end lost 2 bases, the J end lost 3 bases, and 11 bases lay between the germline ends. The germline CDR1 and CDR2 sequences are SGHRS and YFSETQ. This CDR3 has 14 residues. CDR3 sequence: CASSFDGREETQYF. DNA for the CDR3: TGCGCCAGCAGCTTTGACGGCAGGGAAGAGACCCAGTACTTC.

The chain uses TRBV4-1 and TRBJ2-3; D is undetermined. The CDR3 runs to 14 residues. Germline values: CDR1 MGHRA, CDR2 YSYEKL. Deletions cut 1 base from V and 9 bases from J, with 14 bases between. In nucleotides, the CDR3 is TGCGCCAGCAGCCAAGCTACTGACTCTCCGACGCAGTATTTT. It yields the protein CASSQATDSPTQYF.

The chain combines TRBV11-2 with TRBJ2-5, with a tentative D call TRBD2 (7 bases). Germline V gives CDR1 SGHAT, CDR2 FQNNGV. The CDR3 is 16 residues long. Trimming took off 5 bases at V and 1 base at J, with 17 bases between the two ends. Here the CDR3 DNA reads TGTGCCAGCAGCCTCGGACGGGCGGGGGCCCAAGAGACCCAGTACTTC. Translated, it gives CASSLGRAGAQETQYF.

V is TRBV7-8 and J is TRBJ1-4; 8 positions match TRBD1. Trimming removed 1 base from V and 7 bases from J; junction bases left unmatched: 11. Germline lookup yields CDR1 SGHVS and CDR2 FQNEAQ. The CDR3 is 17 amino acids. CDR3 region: CASSLEYYRGATEKLFF. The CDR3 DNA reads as TGTGCCAGCAGCTTAGAATACTACAGGGGGGCCACTGAAAAACTGTTTTTT. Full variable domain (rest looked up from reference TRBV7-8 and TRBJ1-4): GAGVSQSPRYKVAKRGQDVALRCDPISGHVSLFWYQQALGQGPEFLTYFQNEAQLDKSGLPSDRFFAERPEGSVSTLKIQRTQQEDSAVYLCASSLEYYRGATEKLFFGSGTQLSVL.

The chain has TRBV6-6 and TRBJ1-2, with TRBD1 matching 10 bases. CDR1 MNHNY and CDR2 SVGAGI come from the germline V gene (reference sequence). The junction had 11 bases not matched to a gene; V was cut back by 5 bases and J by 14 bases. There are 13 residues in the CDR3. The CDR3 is CASSKPRQGAGTF. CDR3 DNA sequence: TGTGCCAGCAGTAAACCGCGACAGGGGGCAGGTACCTTC.

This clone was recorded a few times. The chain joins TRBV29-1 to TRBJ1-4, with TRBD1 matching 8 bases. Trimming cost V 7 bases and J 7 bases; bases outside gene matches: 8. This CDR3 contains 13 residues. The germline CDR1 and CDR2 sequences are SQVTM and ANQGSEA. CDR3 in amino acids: CSDRATGGEKLFF. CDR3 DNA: TGCAGCGACAGAGCCACAGGGGGTGAAAAACTGTTTTTT.

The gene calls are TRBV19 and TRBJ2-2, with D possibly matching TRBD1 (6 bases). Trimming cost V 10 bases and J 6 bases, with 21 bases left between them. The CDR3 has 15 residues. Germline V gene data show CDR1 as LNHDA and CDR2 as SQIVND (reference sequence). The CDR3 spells CATKQGATPAGELFF. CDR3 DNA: TGTGCCACAAAACAGGGTGCGACCCCAGCCGGGGAGCTGTTTTTT.

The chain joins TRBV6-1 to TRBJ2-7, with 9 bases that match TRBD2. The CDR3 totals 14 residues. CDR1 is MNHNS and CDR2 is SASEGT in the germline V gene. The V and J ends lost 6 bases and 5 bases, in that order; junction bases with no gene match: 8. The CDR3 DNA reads TGTGCCAGCAGATCCCCCGGGACTAGCAACGAGCAGTACTTC. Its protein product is CASRSPGTSNEQYF.

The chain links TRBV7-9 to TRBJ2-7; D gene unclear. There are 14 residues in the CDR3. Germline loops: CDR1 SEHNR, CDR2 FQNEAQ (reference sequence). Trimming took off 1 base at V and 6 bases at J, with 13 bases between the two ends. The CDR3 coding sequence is TGTGCCAGCAGCTTAGTACTCTTGGCAGGCGAGCAGTACTTC. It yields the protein CASSLVLLAGEQYF.